The TCR beta chain described here comes from a study of blood T cell repertoires in COVID-19. Turning to the study itself: T cells, B-cell-depleted T cells, or PBMCs provided the cDNA or gDNA that served as material.

This clone occurred once. Sequencing was performed with immunoSEQ multiplex PCR; in TCRdb, only in-frame clones are kept and a portion is missing. Of around 240,000 clones detected, approximately 83% appear once; the ten largest clones hold over 3%. The receptor was isolated from a woman in her twenties or thirties who had recovered from COVID-19. The sequencing input was peripheral blood.

The CDR3 nucleotides read TGCGCCAGCAGCTTGGGCCACGCCACAGGGGGCGGCGAGCAGTACTTC. Translating it yields CASSLGHATGGGEQYF. This chain connects TRBV5-1 to TRBJ2-7; 9 bases map to TRBD1. Germline V CDR1 and CDR2: SGHRS, YFSETQ. The trim removed 0 bases at V and 6 bases at J, leaving 10 bases unmatched. The CDR3 runs 16 residues.